The rows below give T cell receptor beta chains drawn from one sample of a study of Graves' ophthalmopathy and Graves' hyperthyroidism. MiXCR, run by TCRdb on the multiplex PCR reads, gives a single entry per CDR3 protein. The data contain 340,000 or so distinct CDR3 sequences, about 17% of them singletons. The specimen was peripheral blood. These receptors all come from an adult man with Graves' ophthalmopathy. The CDR3 runs from the conserved cysteine through the conserved F or W. The D gene is left open where the match is weak. The size entry is marked missing in some rows and otherwise reads once, few, many or a size class.

TRBV27	TRBJ2-1	-	14	TRBD1	CASSLLAGTEEQFF
TRBV2	TRBJ1-5	many	14	-	CASRPGYSNQPQHF
TRBV5-1	TRBJ2-7	many	16	TRBD2	CATRRTSGRDLYEQYF
TRBV20-1	TRBJ1-2	many	13	-	CSARSGVNYGYTF
TRBV5-6	TRBJ1-5	many	13	-	CASSRYDNQPQHF
TRBV12-3/TRBV12-4	TRBJ2-5	many	13	-	CASSGHSQETQYF
TRBV7-9	TRBJ1-3	many	13	-	CASISTSGNTIYF
TRBV19	TRBJ1-2	many	17	-	CASSIDLWTPRIDGYTF
TRBV6-4	TRBJ1-2	many	13	-	CASSRNSNYGYTF
TRBV7-2	TRBJ2-5	once	13	-	CASSLVDWETQYF
TRBV28	TRBJ1-1	-	15	TRBD1	CASAGTGALLTEAFF
TRBV7-9	TRBJ2-7	many	13	-	CASSLASVGEQYF
TRBV7-8	TRBJ2-5	many	13	TRBD1	CASRSGQGLTQYF
TRBV28	TRBJ1-3	many	13	-	CASRVFSGNTIYF
TRBV6-1	TRBJ2-7	many	13	-	CASSETVPYEQYF
TRBV3-1	TRBJ1-6	few	13	-	CASSQGSNSPLHF
TRBV12-3/TRBV12-4	TRBJ1-5	many	14	-	CASSLWGLNQPQHF